This TCR beta chain is from a study of OX40 agonist ivuxolimab in advanced cancers. Points on this clone: Antigen specificity is unknown.

There are 16 residues in the CDR3. The ends were cut back, 0 bases at V and 4 bases at J, with 16 bases in the middle. Germline CDR1 is GTSNPN and CDR2 is SVGIG (reference sequence). The assay was immunoSEQ multiplex PCR, and TCRdb's table has in-frame clones only and misses some. The sample holds about 82,000 clones; approximately 85% are singletons and the top ten take 0.2% to 0.25%. Whole-study results and caveats: CD4+ and CD8+ T cells in blood underwent clonal expansion by week 6 at 0.1 to 3.0 mg/kg.

Sequencing used CD4+ or CD8+ T cells sorted from blood, obtained in a trial of the OX40 agonist ivuxolimab. This chain uses TRBV30 with TRBJ1-5; TRBD1 might be the D (5 bases). This sequence was found in an adult with an advanced solid tumor such as melanoma, head and neck, liver or kidney cancer. CDR3 region: CAWSVMGPNMNQPQHF. The CDR3 DNA sequence: TGTGCCTGGAGTGTAATGGGGCCGAACATGAATCAGCCCCAGCATTTT.